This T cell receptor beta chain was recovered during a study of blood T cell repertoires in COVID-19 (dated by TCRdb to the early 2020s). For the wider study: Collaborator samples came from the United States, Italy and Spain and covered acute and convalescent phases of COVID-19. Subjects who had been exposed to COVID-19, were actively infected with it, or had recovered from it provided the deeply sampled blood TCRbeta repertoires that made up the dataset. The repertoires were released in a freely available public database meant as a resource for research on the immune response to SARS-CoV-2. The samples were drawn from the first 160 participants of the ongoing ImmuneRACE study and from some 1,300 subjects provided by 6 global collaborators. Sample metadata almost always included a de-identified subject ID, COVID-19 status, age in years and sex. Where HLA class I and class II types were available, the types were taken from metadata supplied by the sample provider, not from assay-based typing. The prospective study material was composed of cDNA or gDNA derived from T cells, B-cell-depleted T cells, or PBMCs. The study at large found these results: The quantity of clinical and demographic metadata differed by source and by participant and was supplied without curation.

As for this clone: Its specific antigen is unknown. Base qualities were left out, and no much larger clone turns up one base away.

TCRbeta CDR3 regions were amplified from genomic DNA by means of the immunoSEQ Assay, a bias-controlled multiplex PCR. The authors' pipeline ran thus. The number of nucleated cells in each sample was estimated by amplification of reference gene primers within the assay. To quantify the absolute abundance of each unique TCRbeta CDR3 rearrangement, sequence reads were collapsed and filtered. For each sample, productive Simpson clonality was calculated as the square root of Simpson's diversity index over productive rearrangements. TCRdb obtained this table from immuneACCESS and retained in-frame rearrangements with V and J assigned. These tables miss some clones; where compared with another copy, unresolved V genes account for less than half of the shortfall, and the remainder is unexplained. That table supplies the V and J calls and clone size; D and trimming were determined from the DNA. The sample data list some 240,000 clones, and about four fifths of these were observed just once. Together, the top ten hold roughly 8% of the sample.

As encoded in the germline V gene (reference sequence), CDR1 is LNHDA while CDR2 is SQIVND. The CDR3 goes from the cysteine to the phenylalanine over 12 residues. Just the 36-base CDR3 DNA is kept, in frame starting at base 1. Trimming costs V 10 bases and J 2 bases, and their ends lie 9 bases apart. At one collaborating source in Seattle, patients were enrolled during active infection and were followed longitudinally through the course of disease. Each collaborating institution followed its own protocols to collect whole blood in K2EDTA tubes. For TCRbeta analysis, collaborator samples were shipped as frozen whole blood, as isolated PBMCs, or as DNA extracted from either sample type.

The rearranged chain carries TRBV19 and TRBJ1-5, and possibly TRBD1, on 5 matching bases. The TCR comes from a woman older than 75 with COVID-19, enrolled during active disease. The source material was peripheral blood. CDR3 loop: CAKDRGNQPQHF. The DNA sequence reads TGTGCCAAAGACAGAGGCAATCAGCCCCAGCATTTT. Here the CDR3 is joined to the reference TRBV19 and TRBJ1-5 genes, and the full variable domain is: DGGITQSPKYLFRKEGQNVTLSCEQNLNHDAMYWYRQDPGQGLRLIYYSQIVNDFQKGDIAEGYSVSREKKESFPLTVTSAQKNPTAFYLCAKDRGNQPQHFGDGTRLSIL.